This entry is about one T cell receptor (beta chain). The sample originates from a study of cytomegalovirus exposure and HLA in healthy donors. TCRdb keeps only in-frame clones here, not all; method: immunoSEQ multiplex PCR. The sample includes 90,000 to 100,000 clones, around 88% of them seen just once. The V and J ends lost 5 bases and 2 bases respectively, with 10 bases between them. In germline, CDR1 is MNHNS, CDR2 SASEGT. The CDR3 totals 13 residues. The TCR was taken from a woman aged 30 to 39 in good health and CMV-seronegative. V gene TRBV6-1 combines with J gene TRBJ2-7; D is perhaps TRBD2 (6 bases). The source material was PBMCs. This chain's CDR3 is CASSLAPTYEQYF. The CDR3 region has the DNA TGTGCCAGCAGTCTAGCGCCCACCTACGAGCAGTACTTC.